Below are 24 T cell receptor beta chains sequenced from a single sample in a study of identical twins. TCRdb re-called the 5' RACE reads through MiXCR, storing one row per CDR3 protein. The sample holds around 650,000 distinct CDR3 sequences; just over 7% are singletons and the top ten take less than 2%. The same data also contributed to another study, on yellow fever vaccine responses in identical twins.

Sequencing was carried out using PBMCs. Receptors originate from a woman between 18 and 30 years old in good health.

This clonotype appeared many times. This rearrangement joins TRBV29-1 to TRBJ2-3; 9 positions agree with TRBD2. V dropped 6 bases and J dropped 7; count of bases not matched to a gene: 11. Germline lookup yields CDR1 SQVTM and CDR2 ANQGSEA. The CDR3 is 14 amino acids. In DNA, the CDR3 is TGCAGCGTGGCTTTAGCGGGAGCTGGGAATACGCAGTATTTT. This encodes CSVALAGAGNTQYF.

The rearrangement links TRBV10-2 to TRBJ2-7, with D possibly being TRBD2 (6 bases). The V and J ends lost 0 bases and 0 bases respectively, with 18 bases between them. The CDR3 runs to 18 residues. CDR1 WSHSY and CDR2 SAAADI come from the germline V gene. The CDR3 nucleotides are TGCGCCAGCAGTGAGTCAGGGTTGGGTAGCGGCAACTCCTACGAGCAGTACTTC. Protein product: CASSESGLGSGNSYEQYF.

There are many counts of this clonotype. The chain carries TRBV5-1 and TRBJ2-3; D might be TRBD1 (6 bases). The CDR3 loop spans 15 amino acids. Germline V gives CDR1 SGHRS, CDR2 YFSETQ. Trimming pared 5 bases from V and 1 base from J, leaving 14 bases between. CDR3 nucleotides: TGCGCCAGCAGGGCGAGGACAGATCGCACAGATACGCAGTATTTT. It yields the protein CASRARTDRTDTQYF.

The sample holds a few counts of this clonotype. The V gene is TRBV6-2 or TRBV6-3, the J gene TRBJ1-2; D call uncertain. CDR3 length: 13 amino acids. V was cut by 5 bases and J by 8 bases, with 15 bases left in between. CDR1 and CDR2 from the germline V gene are MNHEY and SVGEGT. The CDR3 nucleotides read TGTGCCAGCAGTGCTGGACCTTCGTGGGGCTACACCTTC. Its protein product is CASSAGPSWGYTF.

This clonotype came up many times. The chain carries TRBV28 and TRBJ2-7; 7 positions match TRBD1. The CDR3 sequence is 16 residues long. Germline CDR1 reads MDHEN; CDR2 reads SYDVKM. The ends lost 5 bases at V and 0 bases at J; junction bases unmatched: 10. CDR3 bases: TGTGCCAGCAGTCGCCCCACAGGGGTAAGCTCCTACGAGCAGTACTTC. The encoded protein is CASSRPTGVSSYEQYF.

This clonotype was counted at least ten times. This rearrangement joins TRBV11-2 to TRBJ1-2, with unresolved D. V gave up 5 bases and J gave up 7 bases, with 17 bases separating them. Germline V gives CDR1 SGHAT, CDR2 FQNNGV. The CDR3 totals 14 residues. CDR3 amino acids: CASSPRVSGLGYTF. The DNA of the CDR3 is TGTGCCAGCAGCCCCCGTGTCTCGGGCCTTGGCTACACCTTC.

This clonotype was detected many times. The chain carries TRBV5-6 and TRBJ2-1, with D perhaps TRBD1 (8 bases). From germline, CDR1 is SGHDT and CDR2 YYEEEE. There are 15 residues in the CDR3. V lost 4 bases and J lost 4, with 15 bases in between. Here the CDR3 reads CASSSYRGGYNEQFF. The CDR3 nucleotides read TGTGCCAGCAGCAGCTACAGGGGGGGGTACAATGAGCAGTTCTTC.

The chain combines TRBV28 with TRBJ1-4, with 9 bases matching TRBD1. With V trimmed by 6 bases and J by 8 bases, 10 bases remained unmatched. The CDR3 has 15 amino acids. The germline gives CDR1 MDHEN, CDR2 SYDVKM. DNA of the CDR3: TGTGCCAGCAGCCCCGCCGGGACAGGGCAAGAAAAACTGTTTTTT. Residues: CASSPAGTGQEKLFF.

This clonotype was seen many times. The chain has TRBV20-1 and TRBJ2-7; 10 nucleotides line up with TRBD1. CDR1 is DFQATT, CDR2 SNEGSKA, per germline (reference sequence). V shed 6 bases, J shed 11 bases, and the junction held 13 bases outside the gene matches. CDR3 length: 13 residues. The CDR3 region is CSASRQGAQLKYV. CDR3 in DNA: TGCAGTGCATCCCGACAGGGGGCGCAACTGAAGTACGTC.

The rearrangement joins TRBV10-3 to TRBJ2-2; 10 bases match TRBD2. V was clipped by 1 base and J by 1 base; unmatched bases: 0. Germline V gene data show CDR1 as ENHRY and CDR2 as SYGVKD. The CDR3 length is 16 residues. CDR3 sequence: CAISEWTSGNTGELFF. CDR3 DNA sequence: TGTGCCATCAGTGAGTGGACTAGCGGGAACACCGGGGAGCTGTTTTTT.

This clonotype was seen many times. The chain recombines TRBV5-1 with TRBJ1-1; no clear D. This CDR3 contains 14 residues. Trimming pared 4 bases from V and 3 bases from J, leaving 13 bases between. Germline values: CDR1 SGHRS, CDR2 YFSETQ. In DNA form, the CDR3 reads TGCGCCAGCAGCAAGAGCCGGGGTTACACTGAAGCTTTCTTT. Amino acid sequence: CASSKSRGYTEAFF.

This clonotype has only a few counts. This chain joins TRBV24-1 and TRBJ2-1; 7 bases are a match to TRBD2. Germline CDR1 is KGHDR and CDR2 is SFDVKD. Losses at the gene ends were 0 bases for V and 3 bases for J; bases not matched to a gene: 7. The CDR3 is 17 amino acids. CDR3 in amino acids: CATSDLGASGSYNEQFF. CDR3 coding DNA: TGTGCCACCAGTGATTTGGGGGCTAGCGGAAGCTACAATGAGCAGTTCTTC.

The chain links TRBV12-3 or TRBV12-4 to TRBJ2-2; TRBD1 agrees at 8 bases. The CDR3 has 17 residues. The J segment lost 3 bases and the V segment lost 1 base, leaving 7 bases of the junction unmatched. The chain's CDR3 is CASSLGRQGAYTGELFF. The CDR3 region has the DNA TGTGCCAGCAGTTTAGGTCGGCAGGGGGCGTACACCGGGGAGCTGTTTTTT.

In this sample, this clonotype turned up many times. The genes are TRBV6-2 or TRBV6-3 and TRBJ2-1; 9 bases match TRBD2. The CDR3 is 16 amino acids. V shed 2 bases, J shed 4 bases, and the junction held 6 bases outside the gene matches. Germline V gene lookup returns CDR1 MNHEY and CDR2 SVGEGT. CDR3 DNA sequence: TGTGCCAGCAGTTACGGTCTAGCGGGGAGTTACAATGAGCAGTTCTTC. Translated, it gives CASSYGLAGSYNEQFF.

This clonotype has at least ten counts. The chain employs TRBV10-1 and TRBJ1-1; D may be TRBD1 (5 bases). Germline V gene lookup returns CDR1 WNHNN and CDR2 SYGVQD (reference sequence). Trimming took off 5 bases at V and 1 base at J, with 11 bases between the two ends. This CDR3 contains 14 residues. In DNA form, the CDR3 reads TGCGCCAGCAGTCACGGGACGGCGAACACTGAAGCTTTCTTT. Translated: CASSHGTANTEAFF.

Many counts were recorded for this clonotype. V and J are TRBV9 and TRBJ2-3, with 11 bases matching TRBD2. The J segment lost 2 bases and the V segment lost 4 bases, leaving 3 bases of the junction unmatched. The CDR3 consists of 15 residues. The germline V gene has CDR1 SGDLS and CDR2 YYNGEE. CDR3 in amino acids: CASSKGLADTDTQYF. CDR3 nucleotide sequence: TGTGCCAGCAGCAAGGGACTAGCGGACACAGATACGCAGTATTTT.

This clonotype was counted between two and nine times. The chain couples TRBV20-1 to TRBJ2-7; TRBD1 might be the D (6 bases). Germline CDR1 reads DFQATT; CDR2 reads SNEGSKA (reference sequence). V lost 5 bases and J lost 5, with 16 bases in between. The CDR3 contains 13 residues. The CDR3 loop is CSARGGVGHEQYV. CDR3 sequence (DNA): TGCAGTGCTCGAGGGGGAGTTGGCCACGAGCAGTACGTC.

This chain joins TRBV2 and TRBJ1-2; D might be TRBD1 (5 bases). CDR3 length: 15 amino acids. The germline CDR1 and CDR2 sequences are SNHLY and FYNNEI. Trimming left V 3 bases short and J 5 bases short, with 16 bases between. DNA for the CDR3: TGTGCCAGCAGTGACCGTTTTGGGGGAAGTTATGGCTACACCTTC. Translating it yields CASSDRFGGSYGYTF.

There are many counts of this clonotype. The chain couples TRBV2 to TRBJ2-1; TRBD2 is a possible D gene (5 bases). The CDR3 is 17 residues long. Germline V gives CDR1 SNHLY, CDR2 FYNNEI. V lost 6 bases and J 8 bases, leaving 26 bases between the germline ends. The CDR3 loop reads CASRSTLLAILTYEQFF. CDR3 in DNA: TGTGCCAGCAGATCGACTTTATTAGCGATCTTAACTTATGAGCAGTTCTTC.

In this sample, this clonotype turned up a few times. The rearrangement uses TRBV19 and TRBJ2-1; D not resolved. The CDR3 runs 14 residues. V was cut by 7 bases and J by 0 bases, with 10 bases left in between. In germline, CDR1 is LNHDA, CDR2 SQIVND (reference sequence). CDR3: CASTEVFSYNEQFF. CDR3 nucleotide sequence: TGTGCCAGTACAGAGGTATTCTCCTACAATGAGCAGTTCTTC. Using reference TRBV19 and TRBJ2-1 for the parts outside the CDR3, the full variable domain is DGGITQSPKYLFRKEGQNVTLSCEQNLNHDAMYWYRQDPGQGLRLIYYSQIVNDFQKGDIAEGYSVSREKKESFPLTVTSAQKNPTAFYLCASTEVFSYNEQFFGPGTRLTVL.

This clonotype has at least ten counts. The chain is built from TRBV3-1 and TRBJ2-7; D is unclear. Trimming shortened V by 3 bases and J by 6 bases, and 9 bases separated the two germline ends. CDR3 length: 12 residues. In germline, CDR1 is LGHDT, CDR2 YNNKEL (reference sequence). CDR3 amino acids: CASSQGNGEQYF. For the CDR3, the DNA is TGTGCCAGCAGCCAGGGGAACGGCGAGCAGTACTTC.

The table lists this clonotype with a few counts. The rearrangement joins TRBV28 to TRBJ2-1; 9 positions match TRBD2. The junction had 13 bases not matched to a gene; V was cut back by 6 bases and J by 7 bases. CDR3 length equals 16 residues. Germline V gene data show CDR1 as MDHEN and CDR2 as SYDVKM. As DNA, the CDR3 is TGTGCCAGCAGCCCCTCCGACGGCGGGAGGGGGAATGAGCAGTTCTTC. Its protein is CASSPSDGGRGNEQFF. Full variable domain (rest looked up from reference TRBV28 and TRBJ2-1): DVKVTQSSRYLVKRTGEKVFLECVQDMDHENMFWYRQDPGLGLRLIYFSYDVKMKEKGDIPEGYSVSREKKERFSLILESASTNQTSMYLCASSPSDGGRGNEQFFGPGTRLTVL.

This clonotype was recorded at least ten times. The chain combines TRBV12-3 or TRBV12-4 with TRBJ2-1; the D gene is possibly TRBD1 (7 bases). The CDR3 spans 16 residues. Trimming took off 4 bases at V and 9 bases at J, with 22 bases between the two ends. CDR3 coding DNA: TGTGCCAGCAGTTCCACCGCGGAGGGGGCCTGGGGTGAGCAGTTCTTC. This encodes CASSSTAEGAWGEQFF.

V is TRBV12-3 or TRBV12-4 and J is TRBJ2-7; a weak D match, TRBD1 (5 bases). This CDR3 is 13 amino acids long. Trimming pared 6 bases from V and 2 bases from J, leaving 11 bases between. CDR3 in amino acids: CASSLDIAYEQYF. The CDR3 region has the DNA TGTGCCAGCAGCCTGGACATAGCCTACGAGCAGTACTTC.